Following are 13 T cell receptor beta chains from one sample sequenced in a study of T cells expressing NK-cell markers. One entry per CDR3 protein, without DNA, is what TCRdb gives after re-calling the 5' RACE reads. The ten top clones account for more than 35%, within a sample of 150,000 to 180,000 distinct CDR3 sequences. The specimen sequenced was blood T cells: a sorted CD56 or NKG2C T cell subset, CD4+ or CD8+ T cells, or bulk PBMC T cells (not recorded which). Source of these receptors: a woman aged 45 to 65 in good health.

This rearrangement joins TRBV4-1 to TRBJ2-1. Germline V gene sequence: CDR1 MGHRA, CDR2 YSYEKL. CDR3 length equals 15 residues. CDR3 sequence: CASSQDPGLYNEQFF.

This chain joins TRBV21-1 and TRBJ2-5; TCRdb selects TRBD2, and the lack of DNA leaves this call unchecked. TRBV21-1 is recorded as a pseudogene. The CDR3 is 17 amino acids. The CDR3 region is CASSLAQREMREETQYF.

This chain joins TRBV7-8 and TRBJ1-1. The CDR3 runs 14 residues. CDR1 is SGHVS, CDR2 FQNEAQ, per germline. The CDR3 region is CASSFLGMNTEAFF.

The CDR3 spells CASSQEGSGRLYEQFF. This chain links TRBV4-1 with TRBJ2-1; TCRdb reports TRBD2, a call that lacks DNA to check it against. The germline CDR1 and CDR2 sequences are MGHRA and YSYEKL. The CDR3 runs 16 residues.

The V call is TRBV5-4, the J call TRBJ2-5; TCRdb outputs TRBD2, but without DNA this stays unchecked. CDR1 is SGHNT and CDR2 is YYREEE in the germline V gene (reference sequence). The CDR3 length is 13 residues. The CDR3 sequence is CASSRGAEETQYF.

This chain joins TRBV10-3 and TRBJ2-7; lacking DNA, the TRBD1 call made by TCRdb goes unchecked. This CDR3 has 13 residues. The V gene's germline CDR1 is ENHRY and CDR2 SYGVKD. The CDR3 protein is CATEGGVSYEQYF.

This chain connects TRBV9 to TRBJ2-4; TCRdb's D call, TRBD2, is unchecked because there is no DNA. The V gene's germline CDR1 is SGDLS and CDR2 YYNGEE. The CDR3 is 18 amino acids. The CDR3 reads CASSAQKGTSGEGDIQYF.

The chain carries TRBV11-2 and TRBJ2-2. This CDR3 comprises 12 residues. Germline CDR1 and CDR2: SGHAT and FQNNGV. The CDR3 sequence: CASRRIIGELFF.

V gene TRBV30 combines with J gene TRBJ2-7; the D gene TCRdb calls, TRBD2, cannot be checked with no DNA. Per the germline V gene, CDR1 is GTSNPN and CDR2 is SVGIG (reference sequence). The CDR3 is 13 residues long. CDR3 region: CAWSTSEDYEQYF.

The rearrangement uses TRBV11-2 and TRBJ1-3. Germline V gene lookup returns CDR1 SGHAT and CDR2 FQNNGV. The CDR3 loop spans 17 amino acids. The CDR3 loop is CASSLDGWAVTGNTIYF.

CDR3 protein: CASSLAAGQGYTF. The chain couples TRBV7-6 to TRBJ1-2. The CDR3 has 13 residues. The V gene's germline CDR1 is SGHVS and CDR2 FNYEAQ.

This CDR3 reads CASSRTGDMAGELFF. This sequence joins TRBV12-3 or TRBV12-4 and TRBJ2-2; TCRdb proposes TRBD1, but this gene call is untestable without DNA. This CDR3 comprises 15 residues.

The chain is built from TRBV20-1 and TRBJ2-5. The germline CDR1 and CDR2 sequences are DFQATT and SNEGSKA (reference sequence). The CDR3 sequence is 17 residues long. CDR3 loop: CSARDSLLADSRETQYF.